Presented here are 14 T cell receptor beta chains from one specimen sequenced in a study of cytomegalovirus exposure and HLA in healthy donors. The PCR made use of 60 Vbeta and 13 Jbeta primers. Only in-frame clones appear in the TCRdb table, and some are missing; sequencing was by immunoSEQ multiplex PCR. The top ten hold about 0.58% of the sample, which has about 230,000 clones, approximately 82% seen once. Sequencing was done on a sample of PBMCs. The source of these receptors is a woman in her 40s in good health and CMV-seronegative.

The gene calls are TRBV18 and TRBJ2-6; no clear D gene. Trimming took off 1 base at V and 0 bases at J, with 10 bases between the two ends. CDR3 size: 17 residues. The V gene's germline CDR1 is KGHSH and CDR2 LQKENI. The CDR3 region has the DNA TGTGCCAGCTCACCACGAACGACGGGCTCTGGGGCCAACGTCCTGACTTTC. Amino acid sequence: CASSPRTTGSGANVLTF.

The V and J genes are TRBV9 and TRBJ2-3; 13 nucleotides align to TRBD2. The V and J ends lost 3 bases and 3 bases, in that order; junction bases with no gene match: 4. Per germline, CDR1 SGDLS and CDR2 YYNGEE. CDR3 length: 16 residues. This CDR3 reads CASSETSGGITDTQYF. CDR3 sequence (DNA): TGTGCCAGCAGCGAGACTAGCGGGGGGATAACAGATACGCAGTATTTT.

The table lists this clone with a few counts. The rearrangement joins TRBV25-1 to TRBJ2-6, with TRBD1 as a possible D gene (5 bases). Germline assignment: CDR1 MGHDK and CDR2 SYGVNS. The CDR3 is made up of 14 amino acids. With 6 bases removed from V and 0 bases from J, the gap between germline ends came to 6 bases. The DNA of the CDR3 is TGTGCCAGCAGCGACAGCTCTGGGGCCAACGTCCTGACTTTC. Translating it yields CASSDSSGANVLTF.

The chain employs TRBV7-6 and TRBJ2-1, with a possible D match to TRBD2 (6 bases). Per germline, CDR1 SGHVS and CDR2 FNYEAQ. The CDR3 totals 17 residues. V lost 0 bases and J 6 bases, leaving 18 bases between the germline ends. In nucleotides, the CDR3 is TGTGCCAGCAGCTTAGCGTCCGGGACCCAGCGGGTCAATGAGCAGTTCTTC. This sequence encodes CASSLASGTQRVNEQFF.

The rearrangement links TRBV9 to TRBJ1-1; D not certain. The CDR3 has 13 residues. Germline V gene data show CDR1 as SGDLS and CDR2 as YYNGEE. V lost 1 base to trimming and J lost 4 bases, with 8 bases between them. The CDR3 region has the DNA TGTGCCAGCAGCGTAAACTCAGGCACTGAAGCTTTCTTT. This codes for CASSVNSGTEAFF. The entire variable domain, with the rest obtained from reference TRBV9 and TRBJ1-1, is as follows: DSGVTQTPKHLITATGQRVTLRCSPRSGDLSVYWYQQSLDQGLQFLIQYYNGEERAKGNILERFSAQQFPDLHSELNLSSLELGDSALYFCASSVNSGTEAFFGQGTRLTVV.

This rearrangement joins TRBV14 to TRBJ2-1, with a weak D call TRBD2 (6 bases). V was clipped by 5 bases and J by 5 bases, with 16 bases between them. CDR1 is SGHDN and CDR2 is FVKESK in the germline V gene. The CDR3 is 15 residues long. The CDR3 region is CASSKGWAGNNEQFF. The CDR3 DNA is TGTGCCAGCAGCAAAGGATGGGCGGGAAACAATGAGCAGTTCTTC. The entire variable domain, with the rest obtained from reference TRBV14 and TRBJ2-1, is as follows: EAGVTQFPSHSVIEKGQTVTLRCDPISGHDNLYWYRRVMGKEIKFLLHFVKESKQDESGMPNNRFLAERTGGTYSTLKVQPAELEDSGVYFCASSKGWAGNNEQFFGPGTRLTVL.

The V call is TRBV2, the J call TRBJ2-7; D perhaps matches TRBD1 (6 bases). Germline-derived CDR1 and CDR2 are SNHLY and FYNNEI. Trimming shortened V by 7 bases and J by 0 bases, and 13 bases separated the two germline ends. The CDR3 is 14 residues long. The CDR3 coding sequence is TGTGCCAGCAATCAGAGACAGGACTCCTACGAGCAGTACTTC. Amino acids: CASNQRQDSYEQYF.

The chain is built from TRBV27 and TRBJ1-1, with D perhaps matching TRBD1 (5 bases). The V gene's germline CDR1 is MNHEY and CDR2 SMNVEV (reference sequence). The CDR3 totals 14 residues. Trimming took 5 bases from V and 1 from J, leaving 11 bases between them. The CDR3 region has the DNA TGTGCCAGCAGTCGTCAGGGCCGGAACACTGAAGCTTTCTTT. It encodes CASSRQGRNTEAFF.

The V and J genes are TRBV4-1 and TRBJ2-3, with 8 positions matching TRBD2. After removal of 4 bases from V and 1 base from J, the junction contained 7 bases not matched to a gene. The CDR3 is 16 amino acids. Germline V gene sequence: CDR1 MGHRA, CDR2 YSYEKL. CDR3 amino acids: CASSPDGGAGTDTQYF. CDR3 bases: TGCGCCAGCAGCCCAGACGGGGGGGCCGGCACAGATACGCAGTATTTT.

This rearrangement joins TRBV9 to TRBJ1-1, with 8 bases aligning to TRBD1. Germline V gene sequence: CDR1 SGDLS, CDR2 YYNGEE. This CDR3 contains 15 residues. V dropped 4 bases and J dropped 12; count of bases not matched to a gene: 17. The CDR3 region is CASSPRSRQGNSPFF. CDR3 in DNA: TGTGCCAGCAGCCCGCGTTCGAGACAGGGGAACTCGCCTTTCTTT.

The rearrangement links TRBV9 to TRBJ1-2; D unclear. The germline V gene encodes CDR1 SGDLS and CDR2 YYNGEE. V was clipped by 0 bases and J by 6 bases, with 9 bases between them. This CDR3 region has 13 residues. CDR3 sequence: CASSVAGWNGYTF. CDR3 bases: TGTGCCAGCAGCGTAGCGGGTTGGAATGGCTACACCTTC. The whole variable domain, remainder taken from reference TRBV9 and TRBJ1-2, is DSGVTQTPKHLITATGQRVTLRCSPRSGDLSVYWYQQSLDQGLQFLIQYYNGEERAKGNILERFSAQQFPDLHSELNLSSLELGDSALYFCASSVAGWNGYTFGSGTRLTVV.

The rearrangement joins TRBV9 to TRBJ2-5, with TRBD2 identical over 7 bases. This CDR3 comprises 14 residues. Germline loops: CDR1 SGDLS, CDR2 YYNGEE. After removal of 4 bases from V and 5 bases from J, the junction contained 8 bases not matched to a gene. CDR3 nucleotides: TGTGCCAGCAGCTCGGGCAGGGAGGGGGAGACCCAGTACTTC. Its protein product is CASSSGREGETQYF.

This clone was recorded only once. This chain links TRBV30 with TRBJ1-6; no reliable D call. CDR3 size: 15 residues. Per germline, CDR1 GTSNPN and CDR2 SVGIG (reference sequence). The ends were cut back, 6 bases at V and 0 bases at J, with 12 bases in the middle. For the CDR3, the DNA is TGTGCCTGCCAAACCAAGAGCTCCTATAATTCACCCCTCCACTTT. It translates to CACQTKSSYNSPLHF.

About this clone itself: This same CDR3 is encoded by further DNA sequences in the sample. The CDR3 region is CASSIRETQYF. The CDR3 nucleotides are TGTGCCAGTAGTATCCGAGAGACCCAGTACTTC. This chain joins TRBV19 and TRBJ2-5; D gene ambiguous. The germline gives CDR1 LNHDA, CDR2 SQIVND (reference sequence). Trimming stripped 3 bases from V and 4 bases from J, with 3 bases between. This CDR3 contains 11 residues.